The T cell receptor beta chain described here comes from a study of T cell responses to AZD1222 COVID-19 vaccine. Profiling relied on immunoSEQ multiplex PCR, and the TCRdb table lists in-frame clones only, not all of them. There are some 110,000 clones in the sample; approximately 83% occur only once, and approximately 4% lies in the top ten. This clone was observed once. V was clipped by 6 bases and J by 1 base, with 9 bases between them. CDR1 and CDR2 (germline): SNHLY, FYNNEI. This CDR3 region has 13 residues. The gene calls are TRBV2 and TRBJ1-1; D gene ambiguous. The source of this sequence is an adult in good health. Sample: peripheral blood, taken on day 0 of MenACWY control vaccination. Written as DNA, the CDR3 is TGTGCCAGCAGGAGTCCGAGGAACACTGAAGCTTTCTTT. Translated, it gives CASRSPRNTEAFF.